This TCR beta chain was recovered during a study of OX40 agonist ivuxolimab in advanced cancers. Study observations and caveats: Both blood CD4+ and CD8+ T cells showed clonal growth by week 6 at 0.1 to 3.0 mg/kg.

This clone was observed at least ten times. Its antigen is undetermined. The same CDR3 also results from other DNA sequences found in this sample. Peripheral blood came from all dose cohorts at three timepoints. Produced via immunoSEQ multiplex PCR; TCRdb's table is partial and in-frame only. The sample records some 66,000 clones, over 70% being singletons. The CDR3 spans 12 residues. The V and J ends lost 8 bases and 3 bases respectively, with 10 bases between them. The germline CDR1 and CDR2 sequences are PRHDT and FYEKMQ (reference sequence). The rearrangement joins TRBV13 to TRBJ1-1; D not certain. The source material was CD4+ or CD8+ T cells sorted from blood, sampled in a trial of the OX40 agonist ivuxolimab. This TCR was recovered from an adult with an advanced solid tumor such as melanoma, head and neck, liver or kidney cancer. CDR3 region: CASGDRDTEAFF. In DNA, the CDR3 is TGTGCCAGCGGGGATAGGGACACTGAAGCTTTCTTT.